The present T cell receptor beta chain was sequenced within a study of tumor-infiltrating lymphocytes in primary liver carcinoma. CDR1 and CDR2 from the germline V gene are SGHDT and YYEEEE. The V and J ends lost 6 bases and 6 bases respectively, with 16 bases between them. This CDR3 comprises 14 residues. Priming with a constant-region primer yielded TCR beta cDNA from 400 to 500 ng total RNA. Sequencing libraries for TCR beta derived from three nested multiplex PCR rounds that used slightly modified ARM-PCR. Running roughly 10 cycles apiece, the first two PCR rounds relied on TRBV1-TRBV30 forward primers together with a C-beta reverse primer. In TCRdb, the multiplex PCR reads were re-called with MiXCR into one record per CDR3 protein. The sample holds 300,000 to 350,000 distinct CDR3 sequences; less than 65% are singletons and the top ten take about 6.5%. Whole-study results and caveats: Among the pair types, tumor region pairs showed more overlap than tumor-adjacent and tumor-blood pairs.

Points on this clonotype: The antigen is undetermined.

Blood RNA was derived from unsorted whole blood, and germline DNA was extracted too. Sampling before surgery obtained about 3.9 milliliters of peripheral blood. The sample comprised peripheral blood. The chain employs TRBV5-6 and TRBJ1-5, with a weak D call TRBD1 (5 bases). The sequence derives from a man aged 40-49 years with primary liver carcinoma and hepatitis B virus infection. The CDR3 spells CASNWGDGSQPQHF. The CDR3 nucleotides are TGTGCCAGCAACTGGGGGGACGGTAGTCAGCCCCAGCATTTT.